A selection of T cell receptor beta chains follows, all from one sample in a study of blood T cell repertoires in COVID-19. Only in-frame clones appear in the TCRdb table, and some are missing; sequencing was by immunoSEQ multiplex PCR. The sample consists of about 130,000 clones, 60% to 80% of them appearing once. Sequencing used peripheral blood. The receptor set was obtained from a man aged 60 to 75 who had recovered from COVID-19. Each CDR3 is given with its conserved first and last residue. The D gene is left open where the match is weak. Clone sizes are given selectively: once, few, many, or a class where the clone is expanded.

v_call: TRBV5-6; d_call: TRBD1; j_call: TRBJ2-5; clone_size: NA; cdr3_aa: CASSLINPRDSQETQYF
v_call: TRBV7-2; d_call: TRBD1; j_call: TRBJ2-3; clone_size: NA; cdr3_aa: CASSLGPGQGVDTQYF
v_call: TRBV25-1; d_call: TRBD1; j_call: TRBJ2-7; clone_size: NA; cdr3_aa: CASRGDTEGQGLTYEQYF
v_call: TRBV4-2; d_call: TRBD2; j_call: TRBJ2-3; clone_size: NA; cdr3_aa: CASSQDRGGRTSTDTQYF
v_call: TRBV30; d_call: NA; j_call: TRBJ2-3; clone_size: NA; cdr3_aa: CAWSPGRQSTDTQYF
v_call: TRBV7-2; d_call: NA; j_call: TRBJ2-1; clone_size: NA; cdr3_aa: CASSKDWGDEQFF
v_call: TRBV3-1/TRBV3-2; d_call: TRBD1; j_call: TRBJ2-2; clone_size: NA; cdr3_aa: CASSQGGQGATGELFF
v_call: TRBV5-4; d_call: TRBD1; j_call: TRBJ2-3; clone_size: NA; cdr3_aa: CASSLRTGPSDTQYF
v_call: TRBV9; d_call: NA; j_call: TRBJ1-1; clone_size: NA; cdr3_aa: CASSVGGRDYTEAFF
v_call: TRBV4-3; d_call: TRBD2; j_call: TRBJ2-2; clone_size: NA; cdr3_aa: CASSQELYGTSGVNTGELFF
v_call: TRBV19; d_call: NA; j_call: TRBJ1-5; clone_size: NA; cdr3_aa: CASSIRNNQPQHF
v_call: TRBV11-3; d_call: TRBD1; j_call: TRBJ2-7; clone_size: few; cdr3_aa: CASSPDRFSYEQYF
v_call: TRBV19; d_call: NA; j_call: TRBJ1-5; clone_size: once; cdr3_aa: CASSMGLGGDLWAQHF
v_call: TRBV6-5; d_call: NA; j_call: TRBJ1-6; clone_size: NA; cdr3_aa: CASSPGQNNSPLHF
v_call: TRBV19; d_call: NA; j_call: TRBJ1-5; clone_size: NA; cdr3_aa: CASSMGGTYSNQPQHF